Sequencing of this T cell receptor beta chain was carried out in a study of shared clonotypes between healthy human individuals. Study as a whole: Ranging from 18 to 49 in age, donors were two women and a few men. There were three CD4 naive, three CD4 memory, two CD8 naive and one CD8 memory plates per donor.

With regard to this clone: The target antigen is unknown.

General study points: The genetic and exposure-history diversity represented was limited by few donors.

Looked up from germline, CDR1 is KGHSH and CDR2 is LQKENI. V gave up 2 bases and J gave up 7 bases; unmatched junction bases: 5. The length of the CDR3 is 14 residues. Terminally differentiated effector memory CD45RA+ cells were left out of the naive CD8 fraction, which was CD45RO-negative and positively selected for CCR7. Assay execution took place at the deep level. Clones were sequenced by immunoSEQ multiplex PCR, and TCRdb holds only the in-frame ones, with some missing. The sample yields millions of clones, just under 95% seen once. Sequenced material: naive CD8+ T cells sorted from blood. This receptor was obtained from a man aged 18 to 29 in good health. The rearrangement links TRBV18 to TRBJ2-1; 7 bases line up with TRBD1. CDR3 in amino acids: CASSPDRERNEQFF. As DNA, the CDR3 is TGTGCCAGCTCACCAGACAGGGAAAGGAATGAGCAGTTCTTC. Full variable domain (missing parts from reference TRBV18 and TRBJ2-1): NAGVMQNPRHLVRRRGQEARLRCSPMKGHSHVYWYRQLPEEGLKFMVYLQKENIIDESGMPKERFSAEFPKEGPSILRIQQVVRGDSAAYFCASSPDRERNEQFFGPGTRLTVL.